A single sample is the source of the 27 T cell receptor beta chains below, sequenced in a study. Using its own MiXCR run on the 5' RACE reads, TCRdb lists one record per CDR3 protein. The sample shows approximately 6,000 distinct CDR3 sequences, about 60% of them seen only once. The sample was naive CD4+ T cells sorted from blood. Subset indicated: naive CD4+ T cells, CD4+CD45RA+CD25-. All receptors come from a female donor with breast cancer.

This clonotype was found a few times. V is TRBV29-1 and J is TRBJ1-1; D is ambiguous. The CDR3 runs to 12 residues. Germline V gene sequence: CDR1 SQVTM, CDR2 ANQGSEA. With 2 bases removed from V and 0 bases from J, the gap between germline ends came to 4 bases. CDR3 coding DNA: TGCAGCGTTGAATTGGTGAACACTGAAGCTTTCTTT. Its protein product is CSVELVNTEAFF. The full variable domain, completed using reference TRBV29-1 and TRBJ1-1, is SAVISQKPSRDICQRGTSLTIQCQVDSQVTMMFWYRQQPGQSLTLIATANQGSEATYESGFVIDKFPISRPNLTFSTLTVSNMSPEDSSIYLCSVELVNTEAFFGQGTRLTVV.

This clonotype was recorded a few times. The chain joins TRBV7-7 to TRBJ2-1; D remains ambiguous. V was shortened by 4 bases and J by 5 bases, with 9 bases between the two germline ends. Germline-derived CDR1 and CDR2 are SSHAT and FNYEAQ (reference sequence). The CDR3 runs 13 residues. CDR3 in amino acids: CASSSLDHNEQFF. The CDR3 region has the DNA TGTGCCAGCAGCTCCTTGGACCACAATGAGCAGTTCTTC.

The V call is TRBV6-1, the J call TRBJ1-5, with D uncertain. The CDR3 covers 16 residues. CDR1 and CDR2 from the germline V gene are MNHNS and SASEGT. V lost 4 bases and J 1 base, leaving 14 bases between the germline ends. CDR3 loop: CASSGSLRVSNQPQHF. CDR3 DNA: TGTGCCAGCAGTGGCTCCCTGCGGGTAAGCAATCAGCCCCAGCATTTT.

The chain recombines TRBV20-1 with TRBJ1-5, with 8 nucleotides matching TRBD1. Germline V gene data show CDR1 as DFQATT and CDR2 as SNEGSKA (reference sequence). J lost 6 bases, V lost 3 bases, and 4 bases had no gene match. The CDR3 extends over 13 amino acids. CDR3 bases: TGCAGTGCTAGGCAGGGGGCCGGTCAGCCCCAGCATTTT. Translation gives CSARQGAGQPQHF.

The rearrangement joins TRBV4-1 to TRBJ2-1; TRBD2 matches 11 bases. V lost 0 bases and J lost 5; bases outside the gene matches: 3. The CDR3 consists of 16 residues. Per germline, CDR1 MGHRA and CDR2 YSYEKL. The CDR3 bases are TGCGCCAGCAGCCAAGACGGGACTAGCGGCGACAATGAGCAGTTCTTC. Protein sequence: CASSQDGTSGDNEQFF.

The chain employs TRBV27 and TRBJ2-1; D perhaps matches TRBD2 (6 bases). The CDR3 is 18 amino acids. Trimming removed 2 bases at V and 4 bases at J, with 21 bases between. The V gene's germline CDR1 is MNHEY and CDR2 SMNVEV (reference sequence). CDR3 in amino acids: CASSLVFFEGGGYNEQFF. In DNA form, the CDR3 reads TGTGCCAGCAGTTTAGTATTTTTTGAGGGAGGAGGGTACAATGAGCAGTTCTTC.

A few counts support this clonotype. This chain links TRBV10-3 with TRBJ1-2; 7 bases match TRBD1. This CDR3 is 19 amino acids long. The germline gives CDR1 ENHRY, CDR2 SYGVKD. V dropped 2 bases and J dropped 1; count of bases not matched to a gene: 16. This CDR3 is CAISEPTGGQFKINYGYTF. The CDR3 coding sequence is TGTGCCATCAGTGAGCCTACGGGGGGACAGTTCAAGATTAACTATGGCTACACCTTC.

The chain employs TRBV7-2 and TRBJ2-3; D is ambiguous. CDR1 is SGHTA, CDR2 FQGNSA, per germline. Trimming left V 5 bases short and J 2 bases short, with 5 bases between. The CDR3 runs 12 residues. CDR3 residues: CASSGDTDTQYF. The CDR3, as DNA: TGTGCCAGCAGCGGGGACACAGATACGCAGTATTTT. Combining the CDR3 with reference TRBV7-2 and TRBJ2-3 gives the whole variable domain GAGVSQSPSNKVTEKGKDVELRCDPISGHTALYWYRQSLGQGLEFLIYFQGNSAPDKSGLPSDRFSAERTGGSVSTLTIQRTQQEDSAVYLCASSGDTDTQYFGPGTRLTVL.

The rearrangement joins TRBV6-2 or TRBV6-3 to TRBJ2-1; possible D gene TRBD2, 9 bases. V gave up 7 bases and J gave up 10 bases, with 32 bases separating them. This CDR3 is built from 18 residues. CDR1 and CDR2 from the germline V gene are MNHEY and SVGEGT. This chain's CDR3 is CASTPGQVPAGGVYEQFF. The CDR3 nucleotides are TGTGCCAGCACTCCGGGACAGGTTCCAGCGGGAGGAGTATACGAGCAGTTCTTC.

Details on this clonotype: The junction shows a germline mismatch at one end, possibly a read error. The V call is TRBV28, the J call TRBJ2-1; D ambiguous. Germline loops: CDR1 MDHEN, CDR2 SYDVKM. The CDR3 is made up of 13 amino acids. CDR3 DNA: TGTGCCAGCAGTATTATCCCGTACAAGGAGCAGTTCTTC. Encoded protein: CASSIIPYKEQFF.

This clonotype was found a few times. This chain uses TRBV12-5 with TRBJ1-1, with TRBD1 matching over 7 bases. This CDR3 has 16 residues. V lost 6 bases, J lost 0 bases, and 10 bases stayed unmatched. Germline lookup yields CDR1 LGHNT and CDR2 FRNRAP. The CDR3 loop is CASGSGTASVNTEAFF. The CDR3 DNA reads TGTGCTAGTGGGTCGGGGACAGCCTCCGTGAACACTGAAGCTTTCTTT.

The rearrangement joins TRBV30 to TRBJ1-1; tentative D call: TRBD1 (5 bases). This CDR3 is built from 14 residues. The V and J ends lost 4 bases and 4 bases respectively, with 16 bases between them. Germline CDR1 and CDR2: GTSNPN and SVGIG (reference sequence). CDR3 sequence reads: CAWTLRQRSTEAFF. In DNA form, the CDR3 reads TGTGCCTGGACATTGAGACAGCGAAGCACTGAAGCTTTCTTT.

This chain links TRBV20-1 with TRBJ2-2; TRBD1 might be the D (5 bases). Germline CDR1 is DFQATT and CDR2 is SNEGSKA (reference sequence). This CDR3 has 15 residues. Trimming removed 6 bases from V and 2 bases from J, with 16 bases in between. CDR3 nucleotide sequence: TGCAGTGCCAGGGCGAGAACTCCCAACACCGGGGAGCTGTTTTTT. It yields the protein CSARARTPNTGELFF.

CDR3: CASSAGDTGELFF. The DNA for the CDR3 is TGTGCCAGCAGTGCAGGGGACACCGGGGAGCTGTTTTTT. This chain connects TRBV6-4 to TRBJ2-2; possible D gene TRBD1, 6 bases. V lost 4 bases and J lost 3, with 6 bases in between. This CDR3 region has 13 residues. Germline V gene lookup returns CDR1 MRHNA and CDR2 SNTAGT.

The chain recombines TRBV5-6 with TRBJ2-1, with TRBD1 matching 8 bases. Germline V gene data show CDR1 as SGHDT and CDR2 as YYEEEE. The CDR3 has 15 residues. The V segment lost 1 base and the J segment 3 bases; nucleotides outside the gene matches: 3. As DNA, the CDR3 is TGTGCCAGCAGCTTGTTGGACAGGGACTACAATGAGCAGTTCTTC. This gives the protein CASSLLDRDYNEQFF.

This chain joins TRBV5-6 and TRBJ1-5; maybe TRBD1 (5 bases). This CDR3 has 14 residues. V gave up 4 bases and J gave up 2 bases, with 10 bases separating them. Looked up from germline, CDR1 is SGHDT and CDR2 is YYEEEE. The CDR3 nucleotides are TGTGCCAGCAGCATATGGGGCGGCAATCAGCCCCAGCATTTT. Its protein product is CASSIWGGNQPQHF. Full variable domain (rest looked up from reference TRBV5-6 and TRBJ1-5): DAGVTQSPTHLIKTRGQQVTLRCSPKSGHDTVSWYQQALGQGPQFIFQYYEEEERQRGNFPDRFSGHQFPNYSSELNVNALLLGDSALYLCASSIWGGNQPQHFGDGTRLSIL.

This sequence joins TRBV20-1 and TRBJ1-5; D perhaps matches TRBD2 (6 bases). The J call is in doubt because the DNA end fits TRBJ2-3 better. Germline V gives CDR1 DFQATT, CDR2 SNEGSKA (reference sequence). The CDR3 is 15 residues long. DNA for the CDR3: TGCAGTGCTGAGAGGACAAGACCTAGCGCAGATACGCAGTATTTT. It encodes CSAERTRPSADTQYF.

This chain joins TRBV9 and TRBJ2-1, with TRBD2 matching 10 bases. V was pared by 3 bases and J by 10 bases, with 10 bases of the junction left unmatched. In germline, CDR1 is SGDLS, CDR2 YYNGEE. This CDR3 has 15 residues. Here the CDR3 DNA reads TGTGCCAGCAGCGGATCTAGCGGGAGTTACGACGAGCAGTTCTTC. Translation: CASSGSSGSYDEQFF.

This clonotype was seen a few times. CDR3 residues: CASSGQVQETQYF. DNA for the CDR3: TGTGCCAGCAGTGGACAGGTACAAGAGACCCAGTACTTC. The chain recombines TRBV28 with TRBJ2-5; TRBD1 matches at 7 bases. This CDR3 is built from 13 residues. The V segment lost 5 bases and the J segment 2 bases; nucleotides outside the gene matches: 2. Germline values: CDR1 MDHEN, CDR2 SYDVKM.

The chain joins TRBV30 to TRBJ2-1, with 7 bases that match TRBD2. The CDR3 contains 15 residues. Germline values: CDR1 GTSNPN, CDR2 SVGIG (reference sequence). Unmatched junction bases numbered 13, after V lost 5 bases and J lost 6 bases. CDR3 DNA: TGTGCCTGGTCAAAACCGGGAGGCCGACGCAATGAGCAGTTCTTC. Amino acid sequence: CAWSKPGGRRNEQFF.

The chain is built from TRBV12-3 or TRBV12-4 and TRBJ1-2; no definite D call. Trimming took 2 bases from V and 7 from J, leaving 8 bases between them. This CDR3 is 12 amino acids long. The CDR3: CASSLRGIGYTF. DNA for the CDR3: TGTGCCAGCAGTTTAAGAGGGATTGGCTACACCTTC.

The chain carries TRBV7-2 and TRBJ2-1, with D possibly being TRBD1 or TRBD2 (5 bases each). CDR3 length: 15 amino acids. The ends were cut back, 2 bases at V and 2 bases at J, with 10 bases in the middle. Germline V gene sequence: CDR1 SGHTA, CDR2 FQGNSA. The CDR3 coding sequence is TGTGCCAGCAGCTTACGGGACCCCGCCTACAATGAGCAGTTCTTC. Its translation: CASSLRDPAYNEQFF.

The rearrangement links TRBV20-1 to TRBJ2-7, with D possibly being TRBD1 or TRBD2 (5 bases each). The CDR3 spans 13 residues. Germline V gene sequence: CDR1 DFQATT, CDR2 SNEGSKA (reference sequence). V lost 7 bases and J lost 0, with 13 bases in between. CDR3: CSVPGSTSYEQYV. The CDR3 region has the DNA TGCAGTGTCCCAGGGAGCACCTCCTACGAGCAGTACGTC.

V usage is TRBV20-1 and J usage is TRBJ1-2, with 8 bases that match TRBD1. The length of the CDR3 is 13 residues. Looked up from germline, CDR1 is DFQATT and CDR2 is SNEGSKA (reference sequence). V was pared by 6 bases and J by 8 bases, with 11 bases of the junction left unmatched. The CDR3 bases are TGCAGTGCCGACCCAGGACAGGGAGGAGGCTACACCTTC. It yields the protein CSADPGQGGGYTF.

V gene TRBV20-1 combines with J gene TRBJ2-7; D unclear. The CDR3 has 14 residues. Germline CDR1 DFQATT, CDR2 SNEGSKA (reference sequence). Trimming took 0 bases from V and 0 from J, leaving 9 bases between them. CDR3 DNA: TGCAGTGCTAGAGATCTTAGGGTCTCCTACGAGCAGTACGTC. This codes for CSARDLRVSYEQYV.

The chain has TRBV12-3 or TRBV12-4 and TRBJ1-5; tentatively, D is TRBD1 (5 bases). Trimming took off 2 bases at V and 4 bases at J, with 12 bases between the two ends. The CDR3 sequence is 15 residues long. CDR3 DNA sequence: TGTGCCAGCAGTTTAAATCCAGGGAGGAATCAGCCCCAGCATTTT. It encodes CASSLNPGRNQPQHF.

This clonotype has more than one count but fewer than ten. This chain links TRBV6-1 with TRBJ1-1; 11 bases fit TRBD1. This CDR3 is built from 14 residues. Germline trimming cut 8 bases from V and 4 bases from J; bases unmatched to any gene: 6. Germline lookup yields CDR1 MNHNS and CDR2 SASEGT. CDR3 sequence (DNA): TGTGCCAGCGGGGAGGACAGGGGGCTCACTGAAGCTTTCTTT. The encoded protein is CASGEDRGLTEAFF.